The clone carrying this T cell receptor beta chain was found a few times. Its antigen is unidentified. The sample is drawn from a study of cytomegalovirus exposure and HLA in healthy donors. The CDR3 contains 12 residues. The germline V gene encodes CDR1 SEHNR and CDR2 FQNEAQ (reference sequence). V lost 5 bases and J 3 bases, leaving 6 bases between the germline ends. The PCR used 60 Vbeta and 13 Jbeta primers. TCRdb's copy holds only in-frame clones and misses some; the assay was immunoSEQ multiplex PCR. The repertoire holds some 130,000 clones, with roughly 10% as singletons. Study conclusions and caveats: Both high specificity and high sensitivity reportedly marked the classifier's diagnosis of cytomegalovirus status. Associated with HLA alleles at 0.05 false discovery rate in a later analysis were over 15,000 TCR beta sequences. A later analysis appeared to link common viral pathogens to several of the most significant clusters.

Sequencing was carried out using PBMCs. This receptor was obtained from a man aged 45-65 years in good health and CMV-seronegative. The chain recombines TRBV7-9 with TRBJ2-3, with D uncertain. In DNA, the CDR3 is TGTGCCAGCAGCCTGCTAACAGATACGCAGTATTTT. Protein: CASSLLTDTQYF.